This is a list of T cell receptor beta chains from one sample in a study of CD8 T cells in Susac syndrome. TCRdb fed the immunoSEQ multiplex PCR reads into MiXCR, producing one record per CDR3 protein. The data contain 250,000 to 350,000 distinct CDR3 sequences, about 88% of them seen just once; the ten biggest clones take up 0.11%. The sequencing input was CD8+ T cells from PBMCs. The receptors here all came from a human donor with multiple sclerosis. Both conserved end residues are part of each CDR3. D genes are given only for firm matches. Clone size is stated in some rows and not others, as once, few, many or a class when expanded.

CDR3aa,CDR3nt,d_gene,j_gene,v_gene,abundance
CASSIEVGSYEQYF,TGTGCCAGTAGTATCGAGGTCGGCTCCTACGAGCAGTACTTC,NA,TRBJ2-7,TRBV19,once
CASSAGTRAYEQYF,TGTGCCAGCAGCGCCGGGACTAGGGCCTACGAGCAGTACTTC,TRBD2,TRBJ2-7,TRBV9,NA
CASSPGPEAFF,TGTGCCAGCAGCCCCGGGCCGGAAGCTTTCTTT,NA,TRBJ1-1,TRBV7-9,NA
CASSRDRETQYF,TGTGCCAGCAGCCGGGACAGGGAGACCCAGTACTTC,TRBD1,TRBJ2-5,TRBV12-3/TRBV12-4,NA
CASKDNIGDTQYF,TGTGCCAGTAAGGATAATATAGGAGATACGCAGTATTTT,NA,TRBJ2-3,TRBV27,NA
CASSLDYTGELFF,TGTGCCAGCAGCTTGGACTACACCGGGGAGCTGTTTTTT,NA,TRBJ2-2,TRBV5-4,NA
CASRIRQGAPYEQYF,TGTGCCAGCAGAATTAGACAGGGGGCCCCCTACGAGCAGTACTTC,TRBD1,TRBJ2-7,TRBV28,once
CASSFQGGAYEQYF,TGTGCCAGCAGCTTCCAAGGCGGGGCCTACGAGCAGTACTTC,NA,TRBJ2-7,TRBV5-6,NA
CASSLPGTDSGNQPQHF,TGTGCCAGCAGTTTGCCCGGGACAGATTCGGGCAATCAGCCCCAGCATTTT,TRBD1,TRBJ1-5,TRBV28,NA
CASSPSGQSNYGYTF,TGCGCCAGCAGCCCCTCCGGACAGTCTAACTATGGCTACACCTTC,NA,TRBJ1-2,TRBV4-1,NA
CASSLPTSGSYNEQFF,TGTGCCAGCAGCTTACCGACTAGCGGGAGCTACAATGAGCAGTTCTTC,TRBD2,TRBJ2-1,TRBV13,NA
CASSLAASGHYGQYF,TGTGCCAGCAGCTTGGCCGCTAGCGGACACTACGGGCAGTACTTC,TRBD2,TRBJ2-7,TRBV5-4,NA
CSVGRDTMNTEAFF,TGCAGCGTTGGAAGGGATACGATGAACACTGAAGCTTTCTTT,NA,TRBJ1-1,TRBV29-1,NA
CASSAKGWTYEQYF,TGTGCCAGTAGTGCAAAGGGTTGGACCTACGAGCAGTACTTC,NA,TRBJ2-7,TRBV19,NA
CSVGGGRQETQYF,TGCAGCGTTGGGGGGGGTCGCCAAGAGACCCAGTACTTC,TRBD2,TRBJ2-5,TRBV29-1,NA
CASSATSGSRQPQHF,TGTGCCAGCAGCGCTACCTCTGGTTCGCGTCAGCCCCAGCATTTT,NA,TRBJ1-5,TRBV28,NA
CASSLRGDLKGNQPQHF,TGTGCCAGCAGCTTGCGTGGGGACTTGAAGGGCAATCAGCCCCAGCATTTT,NA,TRBJ1-5,TRBV5-5,NA
CASSLRGDHPDEAFF,TGTGCCAGCAGCTTACGGGGGGATCACCCGGATGAAGCTTTCTTT,NA,TRBJ1-1,TRBV7-6,few
CASSQERAHEQYF,TGTGCCAGCAGCCAGGAAAGGGCCCACGAGCAGTACTTC,NA,TRBJ2-7,TRBV5-4,NA
CASSLSLGESLHAYEQYF,TGTGCCAGCAGTTTATCTTTGGGGGAGAGCCTCCATGCCTACGAGCAGTACTTC,NA,TRBJ2-7,TRBV27,NA
CASRKGREPTDTQYF,TGTGCCAGCAGGAAGGGTCGGGAGCCCACAGATACGCAGTATTTT,NA,TRBJ2-3,TRBV7-9,NA